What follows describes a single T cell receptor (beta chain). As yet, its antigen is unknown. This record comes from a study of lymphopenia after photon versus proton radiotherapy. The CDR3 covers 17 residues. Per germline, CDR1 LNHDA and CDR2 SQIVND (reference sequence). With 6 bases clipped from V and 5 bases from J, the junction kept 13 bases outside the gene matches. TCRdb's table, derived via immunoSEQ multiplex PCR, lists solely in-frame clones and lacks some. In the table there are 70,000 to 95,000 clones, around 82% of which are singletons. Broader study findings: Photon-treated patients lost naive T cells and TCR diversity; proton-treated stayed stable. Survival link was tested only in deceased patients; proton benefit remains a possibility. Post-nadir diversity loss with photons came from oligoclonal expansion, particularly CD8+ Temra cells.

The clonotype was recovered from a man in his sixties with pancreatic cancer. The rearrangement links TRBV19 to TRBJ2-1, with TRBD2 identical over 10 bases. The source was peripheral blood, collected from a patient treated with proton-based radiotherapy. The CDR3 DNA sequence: TGTGCCAGTAGCATTAGCGGGGGGTACGGAGGTAACAATGAGCAGTTCTTC. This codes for CASSISGGYGGNNEQFF.